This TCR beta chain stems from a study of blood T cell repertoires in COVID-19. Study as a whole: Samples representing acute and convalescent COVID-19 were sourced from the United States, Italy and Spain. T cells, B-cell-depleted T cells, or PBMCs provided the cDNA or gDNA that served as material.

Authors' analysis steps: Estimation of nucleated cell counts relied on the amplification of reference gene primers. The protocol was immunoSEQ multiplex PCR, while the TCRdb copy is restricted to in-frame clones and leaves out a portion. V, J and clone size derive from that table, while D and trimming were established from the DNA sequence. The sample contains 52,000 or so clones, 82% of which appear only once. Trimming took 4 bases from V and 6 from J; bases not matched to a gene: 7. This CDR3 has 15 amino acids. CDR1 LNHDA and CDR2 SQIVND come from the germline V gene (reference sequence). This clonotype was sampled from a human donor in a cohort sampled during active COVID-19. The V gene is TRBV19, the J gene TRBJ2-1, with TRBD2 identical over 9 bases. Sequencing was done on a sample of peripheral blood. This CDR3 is CASSRAGGLGNEQFF. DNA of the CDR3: TGTGCCAGTAGTAGAGCGGGGGGTTTGGGCAATGAGCAGTTCTTC.